This T cell receptor (beta chain) was identified during a study of T-cell reconstitution after alpha-beta-depleted transplantation in children. It was with unique molecular identifiers that the TCRbeta library was prepared. One entry per CDR3 protein results from TCRdb running MiXCR on the PCR reads. Here the sample spans roughly 500,000 distinct CDR3 sequences, approximately 32% being singletons. Germline V gene lookup returns CDR1 MNHEY and CDR2 SVGAGI. The CDR3 covers 17 residues. V lost 0 bases, J lost 5 bases, and 6 bases stayed unmatched. This sequence joins TRBV6-5 and TRBJ2-2, with 10 bases matching TRBD2. Sample: PBMCs from the stem cell graft donor, taken from the stem cell graft. This clonotype was obtained from a human donor who donated a stem cell graft to a child with aplastic anemia. The chain's CDR3 is CASSYSRASGSTGELFF. CDR3 coding DNA: TGTGCCAGCAGTTACTCGAGGGCTAGCGGGAGTACCGGGGAGCTGTTTTTT.